A single sample gave rise to the 2 T cell receptor beta chains below, sequenced in a study of T cell responses to AZD1222 COVID-19 vaccine. Profiled with immunoSEQ multiplex PCR; TCRdb holds only in-frame clones, not every one. The table includes roughly 140,000 clones, 80% to 90% detected once. Specimen: peripheral blood, collected 28 days after the second AZD1222 dose. These receptors were taken from an adult who received the AZD1222 COVID-19 vaccine.

The chain couples TRBV5-1 to TRBJ1-1; the match to TRBD1 covers 9 bases. Per germline, CDR1 SGHRS and CDR2 YFSETQ. The CDR3 totals 15 residues. J lost 2 bases, V lost 2 bases, and 4 bases had no gene match. CDR3 region: CASSFLQGANTEAFF. The CDR3 nucleotides are TGCGCCAGCAGCTTCTTACAGGGGGCCAACACTGAAGCTTTCTTT.

V gene TRBV5-5 combines with J gene TRBJ2-6; D call uncertain. This CDR3 comprises 18 residues. The V gene's germline CDR1 is SGHKS and CDR2 YYEKEE (reference sequence). Trimming took 0 bases from V and 0 from J, leaving 13 bases between them. In nucleotides, the CDR3 is TGTGCCAGCAGCTTGGAGGGTTGGTCGGACTCTGGGGCCAACGTCCTGACTTTC. It yields the protein CASSLEGWSDSGANVLTF.